This TCR beta chain is drawn from a study of T cell responses to AZD1222 COVID-19 vaccine. Sequencing used immunoSEQ multiplex PCR; TCRdb keeps in-frame clones, though not all of them. This repertoire shows 80,000 to 130,000 clones, approximately 88% found once; its top ten account for approximately 16%. General observations from the study: Distributed over spike, vaccine-associated CD4 TCRs predominated at 160-218 and 743-854. In all cases, repertoires were sampled only after the peak T cell response. Spike-specific TCR breadth and depth rose after two AZD1222 doses.

A note on this clone: Its target is not known.

The V end lost 3 bases, the J end lost 1 base, and 7 bases lay between the germline ends. Germline loops: CDR1 SGHNT, CDR2 YYREEE (reference sequence). The CDR3 loop spans 14 amino acids. This chain connects TRBV5-4 to TRBJ1-4; TRBD1 might be the D (5 bases). The sample consisted of peripheral blood, taken on day 0 of AZD1222 vaccination. The TCR comes from an adult in good health. The CDR3 nucleotides read TGTGCCAGCAGCTCCCAGGGAACTAATGAAAAACTGTTTTTT. It translates to CASSSQGTNEKLFF.